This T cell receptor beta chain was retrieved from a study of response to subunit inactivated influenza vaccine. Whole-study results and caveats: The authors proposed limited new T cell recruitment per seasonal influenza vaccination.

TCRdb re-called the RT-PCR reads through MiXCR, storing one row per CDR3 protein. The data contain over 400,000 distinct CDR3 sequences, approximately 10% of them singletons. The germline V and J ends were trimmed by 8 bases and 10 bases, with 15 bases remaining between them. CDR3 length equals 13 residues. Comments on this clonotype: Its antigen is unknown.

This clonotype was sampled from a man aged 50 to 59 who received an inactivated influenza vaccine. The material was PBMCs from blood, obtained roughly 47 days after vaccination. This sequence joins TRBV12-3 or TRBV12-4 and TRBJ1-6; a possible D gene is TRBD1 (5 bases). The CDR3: CASSNTGTSPLHF. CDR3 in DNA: TGTGCCAGCTCTAACACCGGGACGTCACCCCTCCACTTT.